Listed below are T cell receptor beta chains from one sample, sequenced in a study of blood T cell repertoires in COVID-19. Profiled with immunoSEQ multiplex PCR; TCRdb holds only in-frame clones, not every one. The table includes some 94,000 clones, 72% detected once. The specimen sequenced was peripheral blood. The source is a woman aged 55 to 70 in a cohort sampled during active or convalescent COVID-19. Each CDR3 is given with its conserved first and last residue. D genes are given only for firm matches. Rows give clone size only sometimes, using once, few, many, or a class for an expanded clone.

V,D,size,J,DNA,CDR3
TRBV10-2,TRBD2,.,TRBJ2-1,TGCGCCAGCCAACCGGGACTAGCGGCTGGTGAGCAGTTCTTC,CASQPGLAAGEQFF
TRBV12-3/TRBV12-4,TRBD1,.,TRBJ1-2,TGTGCCAGCAGTTACAGGGGCTATGGCTACACCTTC,CASSYRGYGYTF
TRBV30,TRBD1,.,TRBJ2-2,TGTGCCTGGAGTCCGGGACAGGGAATATCGGGGGCCGGGGAGCTGTTTTTT,CAWSPGQGISGAGELFF
TRBV29-1,TRBD1,few,TRBJ1-1,TGCAGCGTTGCGGTGCAGGGGGCAGGGACTGAAGCTTTCTTT,CSVAVQGAGTEAFF
TRBV5-1,TRBD1,few,TRBJ2-2,TGCGCCAGCAGCCCGATGAGGGGGACAGGCTCCATCAACACCGGGGAGCTGTTTTTT,CASSPMRGTGSINTGELFF
TRBV2,TRBD1,.,TRBJ1-3,TGTGCCAGCAGTTTGACAGGGGTCTACTCTGGAAACACCATATATTTT,CASSLTGVYSGNTIYF
TRBV19,TRBD2,few,TRBJ2-1,TGTGCCAGTACTAGCGGGGGGGAGATCTACAATGAGCAGTTCTTC,CASTSGGEIYNEQFF
TRBV5-4,TRBD1,.,TRBJ2-2,TGTGCCAGCAGCTTGAGGGGGCAGGGTAGGACCGGGGAGCTGTTTTTT,CASSLRGQGRTGELFF
TRBV4-2,TRBD2,few,TRBJ2-5,TGTGCCAGCAGCCAAGTAGGTAGCGGGCTGGAGACCCAGTACTTC,CASSQVGSGLETQYF
TRBV4-1,TRBD2,once,TRBJ2-7,TGCGCCAGCAGCCAAGTCCTAGCGGGGGGGCAGGACGAGCAGTACTTC,CASSQVLAGGQDEQYF
TRBV7-2,.,few,TRBJ1-1,TGTGCCAGCAGCTTACAAACAGGGTTGAACACTGAAGCTTTCTTT,CASSLQTGLNTEAFF
TRBV3-1/TRBV3-2,.,.,TRBJ2-3,TGTGCCAGCAGATTAAAAGGGGGGAGGGGTACGCAGTATTTT,CASRLKGGRGTQYF
TRBV10-3,.,.,TRBJ1-1,TGTGCCATCAGTGAGAGGAGGGCGGACACTGAAGCTTTCTTT,CAISERRADTEAFF
TRBV2,TRBD1,.,TRBJ2-1,TGTGCCAGCAGTGAGGGACAGGGCCCCTACAATGAGCAGTTCTTC,CASSEGQGPYNEQFF
TRBV7-9,.,.,TRBJ1-3,TGTGCCAGCAGCTTAGAAGCCAGCGCAAACACCATATATTTT,CASSLEASANTIYF
TRBV19,TRBD1,.,TRBJ1-2,TGTGCTTCCGAGTCGGGACAGGGAATTGCTAACTATGGCTACACCTTC,CASESGQGIANYGYTF
TRBV2,.,few,TRBJ1-5,TGTGCCAGCAGGGCCGAGGCCCGCGGGGCCCAGCATTTT,CASRAEARGAQHF
TRBV18,TRBD2,once,TRBJ2-1,TGTGCCAGCTCGCCAAGCCAAGCGGGGGGGAATGAGCAGTTCTTC,CASSPSQAGGNEQFF
TRBV6-2/TRBV6-3,TRBD2,.,TRBJ2-1,TGTGCCAGCAGTTACTTTTGGACTAGCGGGGGGTACAATGAGCAGTTCTTC,CASSYFWTSGGYNEQFF
TRBV3-1/TRBV3-2,TRBD2,.,TRBJ2-1,TGTGCCAGCAGCCCAACTAGCGGGGGCCCCAATGAGCAGTTCTTC,CASSPTSGGPNEQFF
TRBV5-4,TRBD1,.,TRBJ1-4,TGTGCCAGCAGCTATGGACAGGGGGGAGAAAAACTGTTTTTT,CASSYGQGGEKLFF
TRBV28,.,.,TRBJ1-6,TGTGCCAGCAGCCTCATAAGGGGGAATTCACCCCTCCACTTT,CASSLIRGNSPLHF
TRBV6-4,.,.,TRBJ2-3,TGTGCCAGCAGCTACCAGGGGATTCCCTCAGATACGCAGTATTTT,CASSYQGIPSDTQYF
TRBV2,TRBD1,.,TRBJ2-7,TGTGCCAGCACCCGACAGGGTGTCGGCGAGCAGTACTTC,CASTRQGVGEQYF
TRBV5-1,.,few,TRBJ1-6,TGCGCCAGCAGCTCAGGTATTCGCTCACCCCTCCACTTT,CASSSGIRSPLHF
TRBV4-1,.,.,TRBJ1-4,TGCGCCAGCAGCCACGTTGACAAGGAACGGGAAAAACTGTTTTTT,CASSHVDKEREKLFF
TRBV2,TRBD1,.,TRBJ1-1,TGTGCCAGCGGGGGACAGGGACTATCTGAAGCTTTCTTT,CASGGQGLSEAFF
TRBV7-2,TRBD2,.,TRBJ2-1,TGTGCCAGCAGCCGCAATAGCGGGGGAGGGGAAAATGAGCAGTTCTTC,CASSRNSGGGENEQFF
TRBV7-3,.,few,TRBJ2-5,TGTGCCAGCAGCTTAGGGGGCGGTGGAGAGACCCAGTACTTC,CASSLGGGGETQYF
TRBV7-3,TRBD2,.,TRBJ2-3,TGTGCCAGCAGCTTGCTAGCGGGGGCGGGCACAGATACGCAGTATTTT,CASSLLAGAGTDTQYF
TRBV27,.,.,TRBJ1-2,TGTGCCAGCAGGCGAGGACAACGTGGCTACACCTTC,CASRRGQRGYTF
TRBV2,TRBD1,.,TRBJ1-2,TGTGCCAGCACCCCAAGGAGGACAGGGACTAACTATGGCTACACCTTC,CASTPRRTGTNYGYTF
TRBV27,TRBD1,.,TRBJ2-1,TGTGCCAGCAGTCGAACCATGACAGGGGGGTTCTACAATGAGCAGTTCTTC,CASSRTMTGGFYNEQFF
TRBV28,.,.,TRBJ1-1,TGTGCCAGCACCATTGGTCAGAAGAACACTGAAGCTTTCTTT,CASTIGQKNTEAFF
TRBV3-1/TRBV3-2,TRBD1,.,TRBJ2-1,TGTGCCAGCAGCTTTTGGACAGGGGCGAATGAGCAGTTCTTC,CASSFWTGANEQFF
TRBV7-8,TRBD1,.,TRBJ2-7,TGTGCCAGCAGCCGCCCTTGGGACAGGGGGCTTGTGCAGTACTTC,CASSRPWDRGLVQYF
TRBV5-1,.,.,TRBJ1-1,TGCGCCAGCAGCTTAGGGGTAGTGGGCGGTGGGACTGAAGCTTTCTTT,CASSLGVVGGGTEAFF
TRBV18,.,few,TRBJ1-6,TGTGCCAGCTCACCCTCCGGGAGGGACACCTCCTATAATTCACCCCTCCACTTT,CASSPSGRDTSYNSPLHF
TRBV4-1,.,.,TRBJ1-2,TGCGCCAGCAGCCAAACAGACACCCCTGTCCCTTTCTATGGCTACACCTTC,CASSQTDTPVPFYGYTF
TRBV10-2,.,.,TRBJ2-5,TGCGCCAGCAGTGCTTACCCAAGGGAGCAAGAGACCCAGTACTTC,CASSAYPREQETQYF
TRBV2,TRBD2,.,TRBJ2-5,TGTGCCAGCAGTGAGACGGGACTAGCGGGAGAGACCCAGTACTTC,CASSETGLAGETQYF
TRBV19,TRBD1,.,TRBJ1-6,TGTGCCAGTAGTCCTCGTACGACAGGGACAGGTTCACCCCTCCACTTT,CASSPRTTGTGSPLHF
TRBV5-1,TRBD1,.,TRBJ1-3,TGCGCCAGCAGCTTAGAGGGGACAGGAGGGACTGGAAACACCATATATTTT,CASSLEGTGGTGNTIYF
TRBV20-1,TRBD2,.,TRBJ2-3,TGCAGTGCTAGTTTTCCCTCTAGCGGGGGCCGAACAGATACGCAGTATTTT,CSASFPSSGGRTDTQYF
TRBV7-3,.,.,TRBJ1-2,TGTGCCAGCAGCTCCAGAGGTACTGGCCTCACCTTC,CASSSRGTGLTF
TRBV2,.,.,TRBJ2-3,TGTGCCAGCAGGATAGCCCTCACAGATACGCAGTATTTT,CASRIALTDTQYF
TRBV2,.,.,TRBJ2-5,TGTGCCAGCACCCCCGACAGAGTAGGGGAGACCCAGTACTTC,CASTPDRVGETQYF
TRBV13,.,.,TRBJ2-7,TGTGCCAGCTCCCTGAAGCCCCCAGGTGCCCAGGACGAGCAGTACTTC,CASSLKPPGAQDEQYF
TRBV10-3,.,.,TRBJ2-5,TGTGCCACTCGGGACCAAGAGACCCAGTACTTC,CATRDQETQYF
TRBV7-9,TRBD1,once,TRBJ2-5,TGTGCCAGCAGCTTAGTTAAGGGGGCGGGAGAGACCCAGTACTTC,CASSLVKGAGETQYF
TRBV20-1,.,.,TRBJ2-5,TGCAGTGCTAGTAGTCGGCGGGGCCAAGAGACCCAGTACTTC,CSASSRRGQETQYF
TRBV7-2,TRBD1,.,TRBJ2-2,TGTGCCAGCAGAGGACAGGGGTGGGCCGGGGAGCTGTTTTTT,CASRGQGWAGELFF
TRBV4-1,.,once,TRBJ1-1,TGCGCCAGCAGCCGGGGGACGCAGGGGAGCGGCACTGAAGCTTTCTTT,CASSRGTQGSGTEAFF
TRBV19,TRBD1,few,TRBJ1-5,TGTGCCAGTAGTCCCGACAGGGGGGATAATCAGCCCCAGCATTTT,CASSPDRGDNQPQHF
TRBV5-1,TRBD2,.,TRBJ2-5,TGCGCCAGCAGCTTGGTGACTAGCGGGGCCCTAGAAAAAGAGACCCAGTACTTC,CASSLVTSGALEKETQYF
TRBV19,TRBD1,.,TRBJ1-4,TGTGCCAGTAGATTACAGGGGGCGGCTGAAAAACTGTTTTTT,CASRLQGAAEKLFF